The present T cell receptor (beta chain) was sequenced within a study of OX40 agonist ivuxolimab in advanced cancers. Data came from immunoSEQ multiplex PCR; TCRdb stores just in-frame clones and leaves some out. The data contain 35,000 to 45,000 clones, about 91% of them singletons. The TCR was taken from an adult with an advanced solid tumor such as melanoma, head and neck, liver or kidney cancer. Sequenced here: CD4+ or CD8+ T cells sorted from blood, sampled in a trial of the OX40 agonist ivuxolimab.

CDR3 sequence (DNA): TGTGCCAGCGGCGTTCCGGGACCAAACTATGGCTACACCTTC. This translates into CASGVPGPNYGYTF. The chain has TRBV28 and TRBJ1-2; D might be TRBD1 (5 bases). Germline loops: CDR1 MDHEN, CDR2 SYDVKM. Trimming stripped 8 bases from V and 2 bases from J, with 15 bases between. This CDR3 contains 14 residues.